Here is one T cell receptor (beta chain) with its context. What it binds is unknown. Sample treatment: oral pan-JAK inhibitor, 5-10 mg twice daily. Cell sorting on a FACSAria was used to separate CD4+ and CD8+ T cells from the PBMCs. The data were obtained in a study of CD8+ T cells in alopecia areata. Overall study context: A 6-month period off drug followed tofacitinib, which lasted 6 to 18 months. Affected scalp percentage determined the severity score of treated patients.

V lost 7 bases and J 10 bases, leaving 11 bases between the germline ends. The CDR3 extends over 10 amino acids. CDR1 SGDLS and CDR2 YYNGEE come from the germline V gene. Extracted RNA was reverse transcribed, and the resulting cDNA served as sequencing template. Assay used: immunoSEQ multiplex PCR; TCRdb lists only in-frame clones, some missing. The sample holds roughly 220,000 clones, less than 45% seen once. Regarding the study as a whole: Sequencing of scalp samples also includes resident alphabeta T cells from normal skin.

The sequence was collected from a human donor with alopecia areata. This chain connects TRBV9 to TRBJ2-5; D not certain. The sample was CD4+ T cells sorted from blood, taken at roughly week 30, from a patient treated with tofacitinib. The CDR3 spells CASGAQSQYF. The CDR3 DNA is TGTGCCAGCGGAGCCCAAAGCCAGTACTTC. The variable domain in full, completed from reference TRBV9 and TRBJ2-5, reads DSGVTQTPKHLITATGQRVTLRCSPRSGDLSVYWYQQSLDQGLQFLIQYYNGEERAKGNILERFSAQQFPDLHSELNLSSLELGDSALYFCASGAQSQYFGPGTRLLVL.